Listed below are T cell receptor beta chains from one sample, sequenced in a study of read filtering for tumor transcriptome and immune sequencing. TCRdb analysed the reads with MiXCR anew, one entry per CDR3 protein. The top ten clones hold around 25% of a sample with approximately 5,800 distinct CDR3 sequences, approximately 21% of them seen once. Material: a population of CD138-negative cells sorted from bone marrow. The origin of the receptors is a donor aged 40 or older with multiple myeloma. Each CDR3 is given with its conserved first and last residue. Each record gives: D gene, V gene, J gene, clone size, CDR3 DNA, CDR3 protein. A D gene is named only where the DNA matches it firmly. The size field is filled for only some rows; it gives once, few, many or a size class.

>-|TRBV21-1|TRBJ2-1|few
TGTGCCAGCAGCATACGGGACAGGGACTACAATGAGCAGTTCTTC
CASSIRDRDYNEQFF
>TRBD1|TRBV7-9|TRBJ1-1|medium-sized
TGTGCCAGCAGACCCACAGGGGGCACTGAAGCTTTCTTT
CASRPTGGTEAFF
>TRBD2|TRBV28|TRBJ2-7|few
TGTGCCAGCAGTTTCCTAGCGGCGGATAGGGGCTACGAGCAGTACTTC
CASSFLAADRGYEQYF
>TRBD2|TRBV20-1|TRBJ2-1|medium-sized
TGCAGTGCCGCACTAGCGGGAGTCAACAATGAGCAGTTCTTC
CSAALAGVNNEQFF
>-|TRBV14|TRBJ2-7|many
TGTGCCAGCAGCCAAGAGGGGAGAAGGCACGAGCAGTACTTC
CASSQEGRRHEQYF
>-|TRBV29-1|TRBJ1-4|medium-sized
TGCAGCGTTGGGCTCCTTTCCGAAAAACTGTTTTTT
CSVGLLSEKLFF
>-|TRBV27|TRBJ2-7|-
TGTGCCAGCAGCCCGCAATCGACGAAGTCCTACGAGCAGTACTTC
CASSPQSTKSYEQYF
>TRBD2|TRBV13|TRBJ2-1|many
TGTGCCAGCAGCTTAGCCCCGGGACTAGCGGGTTATGAGCAGTTCTTC
CASSLAPGLAGYEQFF
>-|TRBV9|TRBJ2-3|medium-sized
TGTGCCTCGGATACGCAGTATTTT
CASDTQYF
>-|TRBV20-1|TRBJ2-3|medium-sized
TGCAGTGCGACAAAAGGTGTCACAGATACGCAGTATTTT
CSATKGVTDTQYF
>TRBD2|TRBV19|TRBJ2-7|many
TGTGCCAGTAGTTTTTCGAAGGCTAGCGGAAACTCCTACGAGCAGTACTTC
CASSFSKASGNSYEQYF
>-|TRBV20-1|TRBJ2-5|medium-sized
TGCAGCGCCTTCCGAGGAGTAGCAAGAGAGACCCAGTACTTC
CSAFRGVARETQYF
>-|TRBV19|TRBJ1-5|many
TGTGCCAGTAGTATTTTGGGACGGAGGCACAATCAGCCCCAGCATTTT
CASSILGRRHNQPQHF
>-|TRBV4-2|TRBJ2-5|many
TGTGCCAGCAGCCAGGCCACGACCATTGGGCAAGAGACCCAGTACTTC
CASSQATTIGQETQYF
>-|TRBV15|TRBJ2-4|many
TGTGCCACCAGCAGACCACGGGCCGGCGACTTC
CATSRPRAGDF
>-|TRBV15|TRBJ2-6|medium-sized
TGTGCCACCAGCAGAGTGTTTGTCTCTGGGGCCAACGTCCTGACTTTC
CATSRVFVSGANVLTF
>-|TRBV5-6|TRBJ1-1|many
TGTGCCAGCAGCTTGGCCGGGGCGGAGAACACTGAAGCTTTCTTT
CASSLAGAENTEAFF
>TRBD1|TRBV18|TRBJ1-2|many
TGTGCCAGCTCACGGGACAGAAGGGACGATGGCTACACCTTC
CASSRDRRDDGYTF
>-|TRBV5-1|TRBJ2-1|medium-sized
TGCGCCAGCAGCTTGCATAGAGGCTCCTACAATGAGCAGTTCTTC
CASSLHRGSYNEQFF
>-|TRBV20-1|TRBJ2-3|medium-sized
TGCAGTGCTAGGGTCGGACTCCTTTCACGGGATACGCAGTATTTT
CSARVGLLSRDTQYF
>-|TRBV7-9|TRBJ2-7|medium-sized
TGTGCCAGCAGCACGGCCGGGACAAAGAGCTACGAGCAGTACTTC
CASSTAGTKSYEQYF
>-|TRBV13|TRBJ2-7|medium-sized
TGTGCCAGCAGCTTATGGGGGGCGTCCGAGCAGTACTTC
CASSLWGASEQYF
>-|TRBV27|TRBJ2-7|many
TGTGCCAGCAGTTTTACGGTTTCATACGAGCAGTACTTC
CASSFTVSYEQYF
>TRBD2|TRBV6-1|TRBJ2-3|medium-sized
TGTGCCAGCAGTCTCGGACTAGCGGGAGGGCTGGGCACAGATACGCAGTATTTT
CASSLGLAGGLGTDTQYF